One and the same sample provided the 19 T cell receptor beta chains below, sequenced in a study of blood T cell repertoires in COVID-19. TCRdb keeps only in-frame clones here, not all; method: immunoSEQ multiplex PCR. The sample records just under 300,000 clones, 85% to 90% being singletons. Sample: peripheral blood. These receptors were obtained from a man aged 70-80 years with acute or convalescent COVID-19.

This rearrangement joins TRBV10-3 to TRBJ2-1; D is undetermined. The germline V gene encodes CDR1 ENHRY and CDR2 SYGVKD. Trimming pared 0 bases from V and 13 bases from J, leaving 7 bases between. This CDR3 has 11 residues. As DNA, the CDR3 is TGTGCCATCAGTGAGTCCCGTGTCCAGTTCTTC. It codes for CAISESRVQFF.

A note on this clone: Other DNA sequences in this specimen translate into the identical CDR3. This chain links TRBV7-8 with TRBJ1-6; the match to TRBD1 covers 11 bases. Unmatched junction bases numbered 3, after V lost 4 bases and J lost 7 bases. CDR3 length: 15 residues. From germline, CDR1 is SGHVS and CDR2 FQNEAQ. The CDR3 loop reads CASSSGQGANSPLHF. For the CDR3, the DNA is TGTGCCAGCAGCTCCGGACAGGGGGCGAATTCACCCCTCCACTTT.

This chain's CDR3 is CASSLEPEETQYF. In nucleotides, the CDR3 is TGTGCCAGCAGCTTAGAACCAGAAGAGACCCAGTACTTC. The rearrangement joins TRBV7-2 to TRBJ2-5; no clear D. Trimming left V 1 base short and J 3 bases short, with 6 bases between. The CDR3 has 13 amino acids. The germline V gene has CDR1 SGHTA and CDR2 FQGNSA.

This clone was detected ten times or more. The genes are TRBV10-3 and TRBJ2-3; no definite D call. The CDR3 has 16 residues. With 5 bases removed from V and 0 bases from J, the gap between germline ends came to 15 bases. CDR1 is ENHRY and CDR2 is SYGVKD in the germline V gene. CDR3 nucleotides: TGTGCCATCAGTAATAATCCAGCGTCCAGCACAGATACGCAGTATTTT. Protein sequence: CAISNNPASSTDTQYF.

CDR3 in amino acids: CASSLWTGGLSNEKLFF. CDR3 nucleotides: TGTGCCAGCAGTTTATGGACAGGGGGCTTATCTAATGAAAAACTGTTTTTT. The V gene is TRBV28, the J gene TRBJ1-4; 10 bases are a match to TRBD1. This CDR3 region has 17 residues. J lost 3 bases, V lost 0 bases, and 4 bases had no gene match. Looked up from germline, CDR1 is MDHEN and CDR2 is SYDVKM.

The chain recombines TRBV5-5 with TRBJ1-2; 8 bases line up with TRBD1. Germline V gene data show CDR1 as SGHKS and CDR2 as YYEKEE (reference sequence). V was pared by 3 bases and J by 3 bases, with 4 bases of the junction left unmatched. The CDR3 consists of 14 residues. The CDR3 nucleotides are TGTGCCAGCAGCTATACAGGGGGTGACTATGGCTACACCTTC. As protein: CASSYTGGDYGYTF.

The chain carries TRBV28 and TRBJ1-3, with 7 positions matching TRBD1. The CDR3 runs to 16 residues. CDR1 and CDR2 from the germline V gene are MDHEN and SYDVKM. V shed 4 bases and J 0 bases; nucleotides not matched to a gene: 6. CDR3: CASSSTGDFSGNTIYF. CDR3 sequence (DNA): TGTGCCAGCAGTTCTACAGGGGATTTCTCTGGAAACACCATATATTTT.

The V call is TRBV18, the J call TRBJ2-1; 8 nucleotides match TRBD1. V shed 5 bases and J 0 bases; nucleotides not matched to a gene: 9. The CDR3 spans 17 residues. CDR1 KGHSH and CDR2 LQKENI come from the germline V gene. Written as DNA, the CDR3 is TGTGCCAGCTCAGCAGTCAAGGGACAGGCCTCCTACAATGAGCAGTTCTTC. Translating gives CASSAVKGQASYNEQFF.

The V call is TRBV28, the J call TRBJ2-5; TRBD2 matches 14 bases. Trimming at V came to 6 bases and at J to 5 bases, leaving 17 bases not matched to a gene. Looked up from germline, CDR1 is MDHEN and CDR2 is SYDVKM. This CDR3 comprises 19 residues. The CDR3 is CASSSPGLAGGPNGETQYF. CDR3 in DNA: TGTGCCAGCAGCTCGCCTGGACTAGCGGGGGGACCAAATGGGGAGACCCAGTACTTC.

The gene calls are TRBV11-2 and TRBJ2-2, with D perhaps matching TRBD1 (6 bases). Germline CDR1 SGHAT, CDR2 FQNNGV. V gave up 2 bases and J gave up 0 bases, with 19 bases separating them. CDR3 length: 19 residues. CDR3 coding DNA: TGTGCCAGCAGCTTAACTTTCGGCAGGGGAAGGTCGAACACCGGGGAGCTGTTTTTT. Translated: CASSLTFGRGRSNTGELFF.

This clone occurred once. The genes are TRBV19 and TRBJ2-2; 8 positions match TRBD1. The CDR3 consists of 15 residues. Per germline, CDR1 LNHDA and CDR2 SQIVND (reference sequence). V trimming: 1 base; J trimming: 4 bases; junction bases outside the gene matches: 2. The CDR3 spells CASSIATGVTGELFF. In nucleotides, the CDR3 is TGTGCCAGTAGTATAGCGACAGGGGTCACCGGGGAGCTGTTTTTT. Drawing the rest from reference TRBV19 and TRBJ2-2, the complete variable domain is DGGITQSPKYLFRKEGQNVTLSCEQNLNHDAMYWYRQDPGQGLRLIYYSQIVNDFQKGDIAEGYSVSREKKESFPLTVTSAQKNPTAFYLCASSIATGVTGELFFGEGSRLTVL.

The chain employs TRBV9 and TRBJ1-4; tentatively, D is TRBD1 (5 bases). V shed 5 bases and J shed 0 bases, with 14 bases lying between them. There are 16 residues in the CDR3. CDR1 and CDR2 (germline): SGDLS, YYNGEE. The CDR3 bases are TGTGCCAGCAGTGAGACAGCGTTTGCAACTAATGAAAAACTGTTTTTT. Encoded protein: CASSETAFATNEKLFF.

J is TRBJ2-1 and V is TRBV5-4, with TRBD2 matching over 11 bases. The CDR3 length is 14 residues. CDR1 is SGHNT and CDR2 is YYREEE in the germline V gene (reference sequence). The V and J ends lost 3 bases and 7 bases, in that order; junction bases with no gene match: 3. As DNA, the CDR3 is TGTGCCAGCAGCTCCTTAGCGGGAGGGAATGAGCAGTTCTTC. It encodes CASSSLAGGNEQFF.

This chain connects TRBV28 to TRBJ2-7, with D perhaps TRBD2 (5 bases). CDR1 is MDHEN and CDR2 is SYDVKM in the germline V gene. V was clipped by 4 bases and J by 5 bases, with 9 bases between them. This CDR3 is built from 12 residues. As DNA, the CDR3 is TGTGCCAGCAGTTCGGGGTGGGACGAGCAGTACTTC. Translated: CASSSGWDEQYF.

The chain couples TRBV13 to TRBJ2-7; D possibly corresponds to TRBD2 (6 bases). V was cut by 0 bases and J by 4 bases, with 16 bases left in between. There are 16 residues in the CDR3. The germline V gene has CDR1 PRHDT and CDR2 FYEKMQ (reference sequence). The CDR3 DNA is TGTGCCAGCAGCTTAGGTACCGGGAGAGTAGGTTACGAGCAGTACTTC. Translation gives CASSLGTGRVGYEQYF.

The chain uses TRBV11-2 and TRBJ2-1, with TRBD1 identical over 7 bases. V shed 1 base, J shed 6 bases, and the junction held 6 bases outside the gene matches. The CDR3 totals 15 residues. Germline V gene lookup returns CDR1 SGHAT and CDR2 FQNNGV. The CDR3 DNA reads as TGTGCCAGCAGCTTAGGACAGGGAGTAACCAATGAGCAGTTCTTC. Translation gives CASSLGQGVTNEQFF.

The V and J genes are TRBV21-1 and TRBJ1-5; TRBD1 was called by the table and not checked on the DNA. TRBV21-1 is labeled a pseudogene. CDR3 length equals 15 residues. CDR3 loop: CASSWGTASNQPQHF. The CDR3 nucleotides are TGTGCCAGCAGCTGGGGGACAGCAAGCAATCAGCCCCAGCATTTT.

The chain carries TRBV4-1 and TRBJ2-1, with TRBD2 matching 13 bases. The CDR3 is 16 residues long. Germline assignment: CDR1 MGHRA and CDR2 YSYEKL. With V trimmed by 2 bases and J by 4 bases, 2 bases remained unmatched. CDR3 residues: CASSQRTSGSYNEQFF. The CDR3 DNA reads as TGCGCCAGCAGCCAAAGGACTAGCGGGAGTTACAATGAGCAGTTCTTC.

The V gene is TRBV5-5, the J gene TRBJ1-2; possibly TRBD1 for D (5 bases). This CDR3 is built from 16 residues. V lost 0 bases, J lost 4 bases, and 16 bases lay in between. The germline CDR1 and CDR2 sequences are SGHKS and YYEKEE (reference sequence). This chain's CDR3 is CASSLAGAGGVYGYTF. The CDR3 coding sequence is TGTGCCAGCAGCTTGGCCGGGGCCGGCGGGGTCTATGGCTACACCTTC.